This T cell receptor beta chain was sequenced for a study of cytomegalovirus exposure and HLA in healthy donors. Germline V gene lookup returns CDR1 GTSNPN and CDR2 SVGIG (reference sequence). The CDR3 has 13 amino acids. V gave up 2 bases and J gave up 5 bases, with 13 bases separating them. The PCR employed 60 Vbeta primers together with 13 Jbeta primers. Produced via immunoSEQ multiplex PCR; TCRdb's table is partial and in-frame only. The sample lists about 130,000 clones; about 80% were seen once. This receptor was identified in a young man in good health and CMV-seropositive. Sequencing used PBMCs. The chain links TRBV30 to TRBJ2-7; a possible D gene is TRBD1 (5 bases). The CDR3 here is CAWSTFQGDEQYF. In DNA form, the CDR3 reads TGTGCCTGGAGTACATTTCAGGGTGACGAGCAGTACTTC.